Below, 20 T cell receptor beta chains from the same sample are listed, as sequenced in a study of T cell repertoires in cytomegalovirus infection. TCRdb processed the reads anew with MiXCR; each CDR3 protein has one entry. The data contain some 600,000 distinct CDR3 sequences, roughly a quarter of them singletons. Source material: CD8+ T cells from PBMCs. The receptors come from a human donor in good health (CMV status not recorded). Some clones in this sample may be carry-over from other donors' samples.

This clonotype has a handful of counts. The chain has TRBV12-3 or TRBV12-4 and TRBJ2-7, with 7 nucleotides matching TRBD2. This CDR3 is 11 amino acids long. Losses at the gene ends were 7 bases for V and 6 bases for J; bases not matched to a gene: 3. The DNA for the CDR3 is TGTGCCAGCAAGGGAGGGCCCGAGCAGTACTTC. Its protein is CASKGGPEQYF.

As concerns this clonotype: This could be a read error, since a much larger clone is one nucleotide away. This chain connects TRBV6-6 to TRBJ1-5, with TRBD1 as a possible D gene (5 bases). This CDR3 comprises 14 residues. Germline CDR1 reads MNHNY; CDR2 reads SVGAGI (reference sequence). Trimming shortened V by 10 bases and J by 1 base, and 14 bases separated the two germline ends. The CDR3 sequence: CATLSGTSNQPQHF. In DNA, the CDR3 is TGTGCCACCTTGTCCGGGACCAGCAATCAGCCCCAGCATTTT.

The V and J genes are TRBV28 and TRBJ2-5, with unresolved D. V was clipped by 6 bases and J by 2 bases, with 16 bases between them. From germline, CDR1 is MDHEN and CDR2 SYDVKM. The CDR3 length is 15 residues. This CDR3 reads CASRPVDRAQETQYF. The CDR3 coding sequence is TGTGCCAGCAGACCCGTCGATCGAGCACAAGAGACCCAGTACTTC. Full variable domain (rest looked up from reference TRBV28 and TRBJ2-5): DVKVTQSSRYLVKRTGEKVFLECVQDMDHENMFWYRQDPGLGLRLIYFSYDVKMKEKGDIPEGYSVSREKKERFSLILESASTNQTSMYLCASRPVDRAQETQYFGPGTRLLVL.

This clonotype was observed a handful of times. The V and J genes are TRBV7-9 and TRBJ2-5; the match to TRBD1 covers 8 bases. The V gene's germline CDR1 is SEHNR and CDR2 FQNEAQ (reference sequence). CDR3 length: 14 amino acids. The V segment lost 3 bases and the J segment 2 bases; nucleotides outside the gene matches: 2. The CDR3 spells CASSFRGHQETQYF. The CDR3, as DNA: TGTGCCAGCAGCTTCAGGGGGCATCAAGAGACCCAGTACTTC.

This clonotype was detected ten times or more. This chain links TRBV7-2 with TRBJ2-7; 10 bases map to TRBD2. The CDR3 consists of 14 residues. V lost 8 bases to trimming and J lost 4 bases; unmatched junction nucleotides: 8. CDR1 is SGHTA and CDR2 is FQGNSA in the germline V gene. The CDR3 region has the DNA TGTGCCAGCGTCCAGCGGGGGGGCGGATACGAGCAGTACTTC. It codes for CASVQRGGGYEQYF.

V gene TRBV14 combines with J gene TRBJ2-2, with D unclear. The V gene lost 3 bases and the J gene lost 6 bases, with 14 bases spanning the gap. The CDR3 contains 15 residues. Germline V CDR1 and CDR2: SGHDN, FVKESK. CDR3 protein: CASSQRPLGAGELFF. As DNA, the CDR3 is TGTGCCAGCAGCCAGCGGCCGCTCGGAGCCGGGGAGCTGTTTTTT.

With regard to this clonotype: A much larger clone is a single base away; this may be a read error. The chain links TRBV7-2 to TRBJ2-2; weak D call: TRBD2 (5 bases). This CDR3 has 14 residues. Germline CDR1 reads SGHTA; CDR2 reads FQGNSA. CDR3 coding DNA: TGTGCCAGCAGTCGCGATCTAAGGACCGGGGAGCTGTTGTTT. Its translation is CASSRDLRTGELLF. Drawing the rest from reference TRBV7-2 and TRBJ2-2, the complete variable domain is GAGVSQSPSNKVTEKGKDVELRCDPISGHTALYWYRQSLGQGLEFLIYFQGNSAPDKSGLPSDRFSAERTGGSVSTLTIQRTQQEDSAVYLCASSRDLRTGELLFGEGSRLTVL.

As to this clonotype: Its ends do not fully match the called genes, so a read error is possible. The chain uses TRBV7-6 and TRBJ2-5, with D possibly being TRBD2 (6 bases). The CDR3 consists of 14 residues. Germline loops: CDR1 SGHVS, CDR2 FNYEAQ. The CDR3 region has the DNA TGTGCTAGCAGCGCGGGACTGAACCAAGAGACCCAGTACTTC. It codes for CASSAGLNQETQYF. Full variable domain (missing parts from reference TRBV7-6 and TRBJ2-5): GAGVSQSPRYKVTKRGQDVALRCDPISGHVSLYWYRQALGQGPEFLTYFNYEAQQDKSGLPNDRFSAERPEGSISTLTIQRTEQRDSAMYRCASSAGLNQETQYFGPGTRLLVL.

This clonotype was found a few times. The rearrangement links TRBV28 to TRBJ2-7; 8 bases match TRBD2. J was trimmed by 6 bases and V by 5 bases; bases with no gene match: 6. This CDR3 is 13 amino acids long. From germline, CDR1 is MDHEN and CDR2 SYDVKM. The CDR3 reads CASSPSGGLEQYF. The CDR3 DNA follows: TGTGCCAGCAGTCCCAGCGGGGGACTCGAGCAGTACTTC.

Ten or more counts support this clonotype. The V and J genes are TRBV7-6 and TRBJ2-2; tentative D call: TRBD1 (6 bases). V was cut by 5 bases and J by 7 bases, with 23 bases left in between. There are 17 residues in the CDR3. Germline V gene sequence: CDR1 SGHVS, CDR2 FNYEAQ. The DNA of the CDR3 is TGTGCCAGCAGCCCTTATCGAGGCAGGGGTGAAGACGGGGAGCTGTTTTTT. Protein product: CASSPYRGRGEDGELFF. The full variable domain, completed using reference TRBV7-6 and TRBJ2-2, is GAGVSQSPRYKVTKRGQDVALRCDPISGHVSLYWYRQALGQGPEFLTYFNYEAQQDKSGLPNDRFSAERPEGSISTLTIQRTEQRDSAMYRCASSPYRGRGEDGELFFGEGSRLTVL.

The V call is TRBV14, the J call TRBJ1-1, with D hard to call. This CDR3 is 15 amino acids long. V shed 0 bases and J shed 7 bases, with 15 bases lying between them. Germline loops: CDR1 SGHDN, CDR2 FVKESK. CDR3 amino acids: CASSQDFGYSYEAFF. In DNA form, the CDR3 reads TGTGCCAGCAGCCAAGATTTTGGGTATTCCTATGAAGCTTTCTTT.

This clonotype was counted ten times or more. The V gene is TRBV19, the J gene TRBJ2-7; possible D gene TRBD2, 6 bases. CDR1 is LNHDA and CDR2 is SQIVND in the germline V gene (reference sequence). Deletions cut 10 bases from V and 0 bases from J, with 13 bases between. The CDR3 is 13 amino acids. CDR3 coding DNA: TGTGCCACCTCTCCCGGGGGCTCCTACGAGCAGTACGTC. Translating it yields CATSPGGSYEQYV.

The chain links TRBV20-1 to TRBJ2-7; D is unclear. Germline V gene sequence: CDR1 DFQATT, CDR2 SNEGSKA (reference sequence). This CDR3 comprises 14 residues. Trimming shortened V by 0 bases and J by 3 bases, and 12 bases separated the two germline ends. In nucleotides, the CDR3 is TGCAGTGCTAGAGAAAAGTCTGGGTTCTACGAGCAGTACGTC. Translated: CSAREKSGFYEQYV.

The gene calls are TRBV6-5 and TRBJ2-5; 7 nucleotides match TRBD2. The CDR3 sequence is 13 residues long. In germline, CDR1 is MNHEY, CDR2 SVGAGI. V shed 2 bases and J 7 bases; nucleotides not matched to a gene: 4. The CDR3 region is CASSYTGEGTQYF. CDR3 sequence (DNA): TGTGCCAGCAGTTACACTGGGGAGGGGACCCAGTACTTC.

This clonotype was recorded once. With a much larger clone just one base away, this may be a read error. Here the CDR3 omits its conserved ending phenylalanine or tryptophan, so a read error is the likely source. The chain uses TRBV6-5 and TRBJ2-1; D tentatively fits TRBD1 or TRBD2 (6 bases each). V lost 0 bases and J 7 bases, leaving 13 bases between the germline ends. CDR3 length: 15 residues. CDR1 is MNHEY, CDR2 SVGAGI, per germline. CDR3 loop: CASSYSIPGANEQFS. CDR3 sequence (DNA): TGTGCCAGCAGTTACTCGATCCCGGGGGCGAATGAGCAGTTCTCC.

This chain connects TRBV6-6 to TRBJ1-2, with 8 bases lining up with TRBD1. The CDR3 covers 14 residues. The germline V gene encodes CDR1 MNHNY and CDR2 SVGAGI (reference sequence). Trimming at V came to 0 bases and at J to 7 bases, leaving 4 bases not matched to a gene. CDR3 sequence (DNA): TGTGCCAGCAGTTACTCGCAGGGGGCGGCTGGCTACACCTTC. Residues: CASSYSQGAAGYTF.

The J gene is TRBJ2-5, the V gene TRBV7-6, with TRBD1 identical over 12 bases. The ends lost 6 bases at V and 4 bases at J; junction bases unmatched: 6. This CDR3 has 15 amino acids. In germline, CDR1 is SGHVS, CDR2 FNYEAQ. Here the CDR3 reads CASRPGQGAGETQYF. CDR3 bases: TGTGCCAGCAGGCCGGGACAGGGGGCGGGAGAGACCCAGTACTTC. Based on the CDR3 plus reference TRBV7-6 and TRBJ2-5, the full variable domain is GAGVSQSPRYKVTKRGQDVALRCDPISGHVSLYWYRQALGQGPEFLTYFNYEAQQDKSGLPNDRFSAERPEGSISTLTIQRTEQRDSAMYRCASRPGQGAGETQYFGPGTRLLVL.

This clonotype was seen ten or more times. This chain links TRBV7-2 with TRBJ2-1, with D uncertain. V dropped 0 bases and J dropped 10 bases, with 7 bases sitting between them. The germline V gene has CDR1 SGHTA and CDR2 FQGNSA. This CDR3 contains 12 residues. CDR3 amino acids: CASSLATPEQFF. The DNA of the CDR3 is TGTGCCAGCAGCTTAGCTACCCCCGAGCAGTTCTTC.

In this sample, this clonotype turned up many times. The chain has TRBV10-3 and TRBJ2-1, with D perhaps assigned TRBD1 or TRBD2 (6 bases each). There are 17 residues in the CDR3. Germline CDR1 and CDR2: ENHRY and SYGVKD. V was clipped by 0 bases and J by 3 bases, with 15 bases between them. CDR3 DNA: TGTGCCATCAGTGAGTCCGGAGGGGGAGACTACTACAATGAGCAGTTCTTC. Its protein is CAISESGGGDYYNEQFF.

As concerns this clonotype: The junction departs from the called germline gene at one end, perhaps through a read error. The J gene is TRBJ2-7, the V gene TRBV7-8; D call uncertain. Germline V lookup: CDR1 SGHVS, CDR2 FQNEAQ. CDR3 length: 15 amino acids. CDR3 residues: CVSSQQATTSYEQYF. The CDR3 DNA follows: TGTGTCAGCAGCCAACAAGCCACAACCTCCTACGAGCAGTACTTC.